The 9 T cell receptor beta chains below all came from one sample that was sequenced in a study of control samples from healthy donors and cancer patients. Only in-frame clones appear in the TCRdb table, and some are missing; sequencing was by immunoSEQ multiplex PCR. This sample has 150,000 to 160,000 clones, with about 94% found just once. Material for sequencing was blood. All receptors derive from a man aged 40-50 years in good health.

The gene calls are TRBV15 and TRBJ2-7, with a weak D call TRBD1 (5 bases). Trimming cost V 3 bases and J 6 bases, with 9 bases left between them. Germline V gene sequence: CDR1 LNHNV, CDR2 YYDKDF (reference sequence). This CDR3 is 12 amino acids long. Written as DNA, the CDR3 is TGTGCCACCAGCAGGGGGCAGGGCGAGCAGTACTTC. It specifies CATSRGQGEQYF.

V and J are TRBV20-1 and TRBJ1-5; weak D call: TRBD1 (5 bases). Deletions cut 3 bases from V and 0 bases from J, with 15 bases between. Germline CDR1 and CDR2: DFQATT and SNEGSKA (reference sequence). The CDR3 runs 16 residues. The CDR3 nucleotides read TGCAGTGCTAGTCGAGGGACTCTCGATAGCAATCAGCCCCAGCATTTT. It encodes CSASRGTLDSNQPQHF.

The rearrangement joins TRBV2 to TRBJ1-1, with D uncertain. V was pared by 0 bases and J by 11 bases, with 16 bases between. The CDR3 is 14 residues long. CDR1 is SNHLY, CDR2 FYNNEI, per germline. The CDR3 sequence is CASSEAEAQRRAFF. CDR3 DNA: TGTGCCAGCAGTGAAGCGGAGGCCCAGCGTCGGGCTTTCTTT.

This clone appeared once. The chain couples TRBV4-3 to TRBJ1-5; no firm D call. V gave up 0 bases and J gave up 3 bases, with 9 bases separating them. The CDR3 sequence is 15 residues long. In germline, CDR1 is LGHNA, CDR2 YSLEER. The CDR3 sequence: CASSQDEGYNQPQHF. In DNA, the CDR3 is TGCGCCAGCAGCCAAGACGAAGGGTACAATCAGCCCCAGCATTTT.

The chain has TRBV10-1 and TRBJ2-3; D assignment may be TRBD1 or TRBD2 (5 bases each). Germline-derived CDR1 and CDR2 are WNHNN and SYGVQD (reference sequence). V was shortened by 3 bases and J by 4 bases, with 11 bases between the two germline ends. The CDR3 totals 14 residues. The CDR3 coding sequence is TGCGCCAGCAGTGACGAGGGACGGTCAGATACGCAGTATTTT. Its translation is CASSDEGRSDTQYF.

Only a few counts were recorded for this clone. V usage is TRBV11-2 and J usage is TRBJ1-3; unclear D gene. CDR1 is SGHAT, CDR2 FQNNGV, per germline. The CDR3 has 15 amino acids. The V gene lost 4 bases and the J gene lost 0 bases, with 10 bases spanning the gap. The CDR3 DNA follows: TGTGCCAGCAGCTCCCAGATGTTCTCTGGAAACACCATATATTTT. Its protein is CASSSQMFSGNTIYF.

The V and J genes are TRBV19 and TRBJ1-2; a weak D match, TRBD1 (6 bases). The CDR3 has 14 residues. Germline CDR1 reads LNHDA; CDR2 reads SQIVND (reference sequence). Trimming cost V 3 bases and J 0 bases, with 8 bases left between them. The CDR3: CASSMTGANYGYTF. Here the CDR3 DNA reads TGTGCCAGTAGTATGACAGGAGCTAACTATGGCTACACCTTC.

This sequence joins TRBV6-7 and TRBJ2-7; D possibly matches TRBD1 or TRBD2 (5 bases each). TRBV6-7 is an ORF for which the function is uncertain. This CDR3 region has 18 residues. V lost 0 bases and J lost 7, with 25 bases in between. Here the CDR3 reads CASSYSELWTRRWGEQYF. Here the CDR3 DNA reads TGTGCCAGCAGTTACTCGGAGCTCTGGACTCGGCGATGGGGGGAGCAGTACTTC.

The rearrangement joins TRBV29-1 to TRBJ2-7; D gene ambiguous. V lost 2 bases and J 5 bases, leaving 7 bases between the germline ends. The CDR3 covers 11 residues. Germline lookup yields CDR1 SQVTM and CDR2 ANQGSEA. The CDR3 loop reads CSVETPHEQYF. Here the CDR3 DNA reads TGCAGCGTTGAAACCCCTCACGAGCAGTACTTC.